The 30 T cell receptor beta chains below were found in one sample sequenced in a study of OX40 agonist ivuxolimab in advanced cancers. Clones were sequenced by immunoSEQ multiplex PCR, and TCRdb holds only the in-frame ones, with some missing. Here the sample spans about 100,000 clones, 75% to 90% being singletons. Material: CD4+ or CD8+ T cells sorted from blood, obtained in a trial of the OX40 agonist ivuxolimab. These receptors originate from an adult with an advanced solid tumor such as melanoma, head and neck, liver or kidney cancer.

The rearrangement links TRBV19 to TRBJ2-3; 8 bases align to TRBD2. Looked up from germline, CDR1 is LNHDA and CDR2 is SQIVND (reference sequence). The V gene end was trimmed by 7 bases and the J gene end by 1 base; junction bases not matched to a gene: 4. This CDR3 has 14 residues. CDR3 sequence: CASMSGGGTDTQYF. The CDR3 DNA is TGTGCCAGTATGTCCGGGGGGGGCACAGATACGCAGTATTTT.

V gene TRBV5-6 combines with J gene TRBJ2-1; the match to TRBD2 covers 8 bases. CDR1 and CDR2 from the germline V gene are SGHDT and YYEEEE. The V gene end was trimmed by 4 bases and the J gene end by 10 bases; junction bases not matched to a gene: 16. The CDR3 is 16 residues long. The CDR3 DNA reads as TGTGCCAGCAGCCCTACCGGGACTAGGAGAATGAAAGAGCAGTTCTTC. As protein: CASSPTGTRRMKEQFF.

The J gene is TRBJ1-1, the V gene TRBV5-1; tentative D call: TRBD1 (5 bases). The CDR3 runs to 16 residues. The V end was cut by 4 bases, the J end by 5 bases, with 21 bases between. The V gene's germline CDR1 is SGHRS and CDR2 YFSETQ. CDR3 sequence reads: CASSVGRAGRGTEAFF. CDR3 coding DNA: TGCGCCAGCAGCGTCGGCAGGGCAGGGAGAGGGACTGAAGCTTTCTTT.

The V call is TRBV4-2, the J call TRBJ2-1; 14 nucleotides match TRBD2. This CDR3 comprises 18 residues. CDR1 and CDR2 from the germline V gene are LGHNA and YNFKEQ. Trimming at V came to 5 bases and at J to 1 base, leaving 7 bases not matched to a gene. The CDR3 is CASSYGTSGSPSYNEQFF. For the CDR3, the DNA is TGTGCCAGCAGCTACGGGACTAGCGGGAGCCCATCCTACAATGAGCAGTTCTTC.

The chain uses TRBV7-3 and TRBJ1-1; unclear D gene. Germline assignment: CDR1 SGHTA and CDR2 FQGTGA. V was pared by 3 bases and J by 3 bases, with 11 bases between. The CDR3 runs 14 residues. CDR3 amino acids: CASSLEGAYTEAFF. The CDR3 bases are TGTGCCAGCAGCTTGGAGGGAGCATACACTGAAGCTTTCTTT. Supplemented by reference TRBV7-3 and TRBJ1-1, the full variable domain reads GAGVSQTPSNKVTEKGKYVELRCDPISGHTALYWYRQSLGQGPEFLIYFQGTGAADDSGLPNDRFFAVRPEGSVSTLKIQRTERGDSAVYLCASSLEGAYTEAFFGQGTRLTVV.

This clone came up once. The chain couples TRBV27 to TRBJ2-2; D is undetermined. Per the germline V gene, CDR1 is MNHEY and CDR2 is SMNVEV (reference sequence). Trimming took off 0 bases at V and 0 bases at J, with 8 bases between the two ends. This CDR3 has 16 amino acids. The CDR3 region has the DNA TGTGCCAGCAGTTTATCATGGCTAGCGAACACCGGGGAGCTGTTTTTT. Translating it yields CASSLSWLANTGELFF.

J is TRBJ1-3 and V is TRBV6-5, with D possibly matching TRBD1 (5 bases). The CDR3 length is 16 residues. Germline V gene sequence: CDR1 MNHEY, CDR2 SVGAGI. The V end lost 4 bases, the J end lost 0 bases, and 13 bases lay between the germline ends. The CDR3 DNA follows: TGTGCCAGCAGTTCACTCCTGGGGGGCTCTGGAAACACCATATATTTT. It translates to CASSSLLGGSGNTIYF.

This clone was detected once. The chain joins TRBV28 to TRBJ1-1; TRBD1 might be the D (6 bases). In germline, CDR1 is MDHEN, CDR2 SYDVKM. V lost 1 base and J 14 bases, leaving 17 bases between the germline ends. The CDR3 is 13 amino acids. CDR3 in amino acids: CASSLLQGIGSFF. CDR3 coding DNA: TGTGCCAGCAGTTTATTACAGGGTATAGGAAGCTTCTTT.

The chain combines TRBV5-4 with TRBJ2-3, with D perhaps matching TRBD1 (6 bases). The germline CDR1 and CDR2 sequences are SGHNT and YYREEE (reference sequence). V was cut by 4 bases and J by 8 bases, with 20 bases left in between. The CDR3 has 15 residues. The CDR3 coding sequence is TGTGCCAGCAGCGTCAACAGGGCGTTCACGGGTACGCAGTATTTT. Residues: CASSVNRAFTGTQYF.

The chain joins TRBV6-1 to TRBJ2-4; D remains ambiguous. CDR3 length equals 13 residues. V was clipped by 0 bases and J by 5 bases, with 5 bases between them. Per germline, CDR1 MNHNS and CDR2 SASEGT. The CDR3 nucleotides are TGTGCCAGCAGTGAAGCGTACCAAAACATTCAGTACTTC. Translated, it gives CASSEAYQNIQYF.

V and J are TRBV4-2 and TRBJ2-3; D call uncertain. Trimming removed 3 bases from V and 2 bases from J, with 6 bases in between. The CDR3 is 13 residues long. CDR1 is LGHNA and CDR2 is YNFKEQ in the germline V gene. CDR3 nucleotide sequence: TGTGCCAGCAGCCAGAGAGCCACAGATACGCAGTATTTT. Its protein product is CASSQRATDTQYF.

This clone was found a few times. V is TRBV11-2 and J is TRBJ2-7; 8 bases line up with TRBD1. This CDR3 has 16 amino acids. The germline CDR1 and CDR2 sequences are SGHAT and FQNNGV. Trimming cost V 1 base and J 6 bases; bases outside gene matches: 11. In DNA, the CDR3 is TGTGCCAGCAGCTTAGTGATGGGACAGGCTCGAACCGAGCAGTACTTC. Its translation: CASSLVMGQARTEQYF.

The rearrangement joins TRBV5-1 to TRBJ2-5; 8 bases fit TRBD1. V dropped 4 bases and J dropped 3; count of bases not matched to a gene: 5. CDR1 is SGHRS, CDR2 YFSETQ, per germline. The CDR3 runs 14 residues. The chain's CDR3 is CASSLGTGKETQYF. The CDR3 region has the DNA TGCGCCAGCAGCCTAGGGACAGGTAAAGAGACCCAGTACTTC.

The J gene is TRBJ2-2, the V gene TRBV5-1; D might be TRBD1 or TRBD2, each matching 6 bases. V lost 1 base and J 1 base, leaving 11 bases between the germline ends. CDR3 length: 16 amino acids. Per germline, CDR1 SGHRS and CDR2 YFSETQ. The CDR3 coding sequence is TGCGCCAGCAGCTTGTCCAGGGGAGGGAACACCGGGGAGCTGTTTTTT. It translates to CASSLSRGGNTGELFF.

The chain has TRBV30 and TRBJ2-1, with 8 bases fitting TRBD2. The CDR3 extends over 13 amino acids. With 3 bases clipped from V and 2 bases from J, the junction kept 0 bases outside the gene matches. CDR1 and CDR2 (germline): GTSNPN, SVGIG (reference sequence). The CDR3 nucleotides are TGTGCCTGGAGCGGGGGGGCCTACAATGAGCAGTTCTTC. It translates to CAWSGGAYNEQFF.

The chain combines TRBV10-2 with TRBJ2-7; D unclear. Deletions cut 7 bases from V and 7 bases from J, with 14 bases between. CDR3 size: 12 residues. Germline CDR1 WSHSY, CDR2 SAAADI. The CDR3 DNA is TGCGCCAGCATGGTCTCCTCGGAAGAGCAGTACTTC. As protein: CASMVSSEEQYF.

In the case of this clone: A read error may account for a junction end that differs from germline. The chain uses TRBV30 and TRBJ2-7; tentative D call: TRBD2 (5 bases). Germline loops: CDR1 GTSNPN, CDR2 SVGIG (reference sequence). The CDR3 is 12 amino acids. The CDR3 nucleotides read TGTGCCTGTACTGAGGGAAACTACGGGCAGTACTTC. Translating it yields CACTEGNYGQYF.

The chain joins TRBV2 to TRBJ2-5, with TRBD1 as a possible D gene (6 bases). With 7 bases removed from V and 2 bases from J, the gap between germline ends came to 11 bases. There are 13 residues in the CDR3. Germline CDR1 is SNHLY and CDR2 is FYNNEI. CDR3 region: CASNRDIQETQYF. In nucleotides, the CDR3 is TGTGCCAGCAACCGGGACATTCAAGAGACCCAGTACTTC.

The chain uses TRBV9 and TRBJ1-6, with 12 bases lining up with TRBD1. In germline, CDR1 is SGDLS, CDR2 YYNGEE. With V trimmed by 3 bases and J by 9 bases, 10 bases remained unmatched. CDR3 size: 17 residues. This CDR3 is CASSEGGPGQGASPLHF. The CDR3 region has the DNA TGTGCCAGCAGCGAAGGGGGTCCGGGACAGGGGGCTTCACCCCTCCACTTT.

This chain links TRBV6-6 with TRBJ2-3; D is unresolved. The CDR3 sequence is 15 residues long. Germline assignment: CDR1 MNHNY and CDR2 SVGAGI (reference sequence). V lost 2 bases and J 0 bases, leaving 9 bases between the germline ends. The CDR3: CASSYGGISTDTQYF. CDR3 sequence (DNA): TGTGCCAGCAGTTACGGTGGGATTAGCACAGATACGCAGTATTTT.

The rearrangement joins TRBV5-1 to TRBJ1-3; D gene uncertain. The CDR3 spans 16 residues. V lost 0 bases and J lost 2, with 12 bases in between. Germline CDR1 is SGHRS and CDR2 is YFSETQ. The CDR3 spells CASSLEIVGTGNTIYF. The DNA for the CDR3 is TGCGCCAGCAGCTTGGAGATTGTGGGAACTGGAAACACCATATATTTT.

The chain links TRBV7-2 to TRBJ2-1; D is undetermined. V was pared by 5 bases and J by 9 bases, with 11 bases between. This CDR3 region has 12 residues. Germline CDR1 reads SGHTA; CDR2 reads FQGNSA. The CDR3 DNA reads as TGTGCCAGCAGCCCAAACTTGAGTGAGCAGTTCTTC. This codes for CASSPNLSEQFF.

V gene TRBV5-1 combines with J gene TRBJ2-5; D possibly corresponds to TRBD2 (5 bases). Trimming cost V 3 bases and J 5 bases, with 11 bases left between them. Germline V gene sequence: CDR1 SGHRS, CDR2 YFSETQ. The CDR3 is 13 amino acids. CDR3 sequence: CASSWGVRETQYF. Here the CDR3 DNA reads TGCGCCAGCAGCTGGGGAGTCAGGGAGACCCAGTACTTC.

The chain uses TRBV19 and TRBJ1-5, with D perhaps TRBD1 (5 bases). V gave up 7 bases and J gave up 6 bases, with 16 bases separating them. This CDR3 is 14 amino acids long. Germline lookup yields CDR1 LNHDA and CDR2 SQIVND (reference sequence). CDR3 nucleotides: TGTGCCAGTACCCGTCGGAGGGGTGCTCAGCCCCAGCATTTT. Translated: CASTRRRGAQPQHF.

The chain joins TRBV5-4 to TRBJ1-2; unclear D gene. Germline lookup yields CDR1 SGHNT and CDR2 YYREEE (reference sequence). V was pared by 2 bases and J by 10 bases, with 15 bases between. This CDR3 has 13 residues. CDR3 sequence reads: CASSFGSPTVYTF. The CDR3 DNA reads TGTGCCAGCAGCTTTGGGTCCCCCACGGTCTACACCTTC.

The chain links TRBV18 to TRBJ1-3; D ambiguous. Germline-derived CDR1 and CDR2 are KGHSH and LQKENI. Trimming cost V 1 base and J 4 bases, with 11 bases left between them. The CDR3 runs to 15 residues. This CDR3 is CASSPLELSGNTIYF. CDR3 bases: TGTGCCAGCTCACCACTGGAGTTGTCAGGAAACACCATATATTTT.

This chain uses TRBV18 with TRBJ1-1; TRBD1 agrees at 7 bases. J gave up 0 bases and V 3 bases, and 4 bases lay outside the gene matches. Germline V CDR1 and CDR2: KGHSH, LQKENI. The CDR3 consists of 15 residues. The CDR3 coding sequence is TGTGCCAGCTCACCCGGGACAGCTATGAACACTGAAGCTTTCTTT. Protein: CASSPGTAMNTEAFF.

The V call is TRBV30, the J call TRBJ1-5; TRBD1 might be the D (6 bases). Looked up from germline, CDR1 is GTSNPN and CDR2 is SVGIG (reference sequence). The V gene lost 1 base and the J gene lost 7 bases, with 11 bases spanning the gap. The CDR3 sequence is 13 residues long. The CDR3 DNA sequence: TGTGCCTGGAGTGGACAGGATGTCCAGCCCCAGCATTTT. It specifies CAWSGQDVQPQHF.

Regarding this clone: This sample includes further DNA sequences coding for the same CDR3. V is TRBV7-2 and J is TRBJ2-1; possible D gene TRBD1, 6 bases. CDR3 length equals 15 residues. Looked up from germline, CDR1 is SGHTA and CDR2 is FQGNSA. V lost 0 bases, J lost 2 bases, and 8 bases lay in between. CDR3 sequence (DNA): TGTGCCAGCAGCTTAGCTGGGGGCCCCTACAATGAGCAGTTCTTC. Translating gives CASSLAGGPYNEQFF.

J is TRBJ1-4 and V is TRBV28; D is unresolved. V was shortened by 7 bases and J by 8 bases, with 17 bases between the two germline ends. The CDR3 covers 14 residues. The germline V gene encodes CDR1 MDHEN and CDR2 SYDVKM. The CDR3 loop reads CASTPRIPNEKLFF. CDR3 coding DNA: TGTGCCAGCACCCCCCGGATCCCGAACGAAAAACTGTTTTTT. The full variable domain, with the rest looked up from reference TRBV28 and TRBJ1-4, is DVKVTQSSRYLVKRTGEKVFLECVQDMDHENMFWYRQDPGLGLRLIYFSYDVKMKEKGDIPEGYSVSREKKERFSLILESASTNQTSMYLCASTPRIPNEKLFFGSGTQLSVL.